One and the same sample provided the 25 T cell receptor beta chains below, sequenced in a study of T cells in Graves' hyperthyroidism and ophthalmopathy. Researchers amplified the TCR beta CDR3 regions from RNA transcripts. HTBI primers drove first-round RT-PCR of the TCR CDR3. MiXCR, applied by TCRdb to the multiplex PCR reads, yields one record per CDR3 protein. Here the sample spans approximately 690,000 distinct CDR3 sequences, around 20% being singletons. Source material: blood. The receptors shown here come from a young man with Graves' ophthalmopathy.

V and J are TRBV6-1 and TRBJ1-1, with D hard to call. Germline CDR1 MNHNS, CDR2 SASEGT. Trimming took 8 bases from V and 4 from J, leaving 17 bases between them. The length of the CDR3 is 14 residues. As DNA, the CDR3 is TGTGCCAGCCAAAACGAGGGAGTGCCCACTGAAGCTTTCTTT. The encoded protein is CASQNEGVPTEAFF.

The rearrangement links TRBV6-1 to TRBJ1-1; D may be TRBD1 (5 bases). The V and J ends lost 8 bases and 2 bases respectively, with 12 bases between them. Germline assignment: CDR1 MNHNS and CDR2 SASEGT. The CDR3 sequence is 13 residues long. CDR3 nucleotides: TGTGCCAGCTACCGACGGACAAACACTGAAGCTTTCTTT. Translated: CASYRRTNTEAFF.

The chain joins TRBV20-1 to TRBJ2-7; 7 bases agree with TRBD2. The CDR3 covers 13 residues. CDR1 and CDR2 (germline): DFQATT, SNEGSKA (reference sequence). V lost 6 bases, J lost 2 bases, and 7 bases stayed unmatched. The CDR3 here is CSAGGTTPYEQYF. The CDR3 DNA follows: TGCAGTGCCGGGGGGACTACACCCTACGAGCAGTACTTC.

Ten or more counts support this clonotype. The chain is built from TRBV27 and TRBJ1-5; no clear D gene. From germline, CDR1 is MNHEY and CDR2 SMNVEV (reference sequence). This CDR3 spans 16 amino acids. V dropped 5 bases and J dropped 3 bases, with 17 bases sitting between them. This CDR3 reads CASSKSNVLNNQPQHF. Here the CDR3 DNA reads TGTGCCAGCAGTAAGTCCAACGTTCTGAACAATCAGCCCCAGCATTTT.

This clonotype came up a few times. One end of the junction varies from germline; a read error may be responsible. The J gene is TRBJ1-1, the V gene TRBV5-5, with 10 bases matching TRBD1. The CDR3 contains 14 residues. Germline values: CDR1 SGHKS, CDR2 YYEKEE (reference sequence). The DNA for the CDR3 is TGTGCCAGCACCTTGACAGGGGGCGATACTGAAGCTTTCTTT. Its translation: CASTLTGGDTEAFF.

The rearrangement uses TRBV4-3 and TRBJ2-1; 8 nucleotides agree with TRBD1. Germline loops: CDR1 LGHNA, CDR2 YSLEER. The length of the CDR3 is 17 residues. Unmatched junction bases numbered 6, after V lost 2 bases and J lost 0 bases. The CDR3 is CASSQFRTGSSYNEQFF. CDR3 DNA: TGCGCCAGCAGCCAATTCAGGACAGGGAGCTCCTACAATGAGCAGTTCTTC.

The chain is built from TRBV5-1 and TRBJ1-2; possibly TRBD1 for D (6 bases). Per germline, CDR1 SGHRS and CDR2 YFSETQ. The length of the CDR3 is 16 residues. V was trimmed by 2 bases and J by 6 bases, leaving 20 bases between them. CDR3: CASSLGNRVPNDGYTF. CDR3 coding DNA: TGCGCCAGCAGCTTAGGGAACAGGGTGCCGAATGATGGCTACACCTTC.

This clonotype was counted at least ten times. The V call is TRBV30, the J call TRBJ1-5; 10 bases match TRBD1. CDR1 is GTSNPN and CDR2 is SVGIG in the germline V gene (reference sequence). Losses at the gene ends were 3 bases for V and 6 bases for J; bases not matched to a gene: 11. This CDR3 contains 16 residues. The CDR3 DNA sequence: TGTGCCTGGAGCCGACAGGGGGCGCGGATTGGTCAGCCCCAGCATTTT. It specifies CAWSRQGARIGQPQHF.

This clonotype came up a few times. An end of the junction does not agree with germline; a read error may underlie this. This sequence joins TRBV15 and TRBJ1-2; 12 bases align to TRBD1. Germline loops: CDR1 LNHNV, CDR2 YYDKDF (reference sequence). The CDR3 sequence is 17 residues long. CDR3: CATGRDFGTGGRVGYTF. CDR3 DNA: TGTGCCACCGGCAGAGATTTCGGGACAGGGGGCCGGGTTGGCTACACCTTC.

In DNA, the CDR3 is TGTGCCAGCAGCTTTAGATGGGCTCGGTACAATGAGCAGTTCTTC. Translation: CASSFRWARYNEQFF. The genes are TRBV13 and TRBJ2-1; D is ambiguous. The V gene lost 3 bases and the J gene lost 4 bases, with 13 bases spanning the gap. This CDR3 has 15 residues. Germline-derived CDR1 and CDR2 are PRHDT and FYEKMQ (reference sequence). The full variable domain, its missing parts supplied by reference TRBV13 and TRBJ2-1, is AAGVIQSPRHLIKEKRETATLKCYPIPRHDTVYWYQQGPGQDPQFLISFYEKMQSDKGSIPDRFSAQQFSDYHSELNMSSLELGDSALYFCASSFRWARYNEQFFGPGTRLTVL.

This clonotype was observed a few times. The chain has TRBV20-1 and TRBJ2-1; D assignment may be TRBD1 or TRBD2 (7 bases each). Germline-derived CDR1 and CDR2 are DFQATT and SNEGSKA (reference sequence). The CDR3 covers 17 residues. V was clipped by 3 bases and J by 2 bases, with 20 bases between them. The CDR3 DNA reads TGCAGTGCTAGTAGGGAGGGGGCACGGTATACCTACAATGAGCAGTTCTTC. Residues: CSASREGARYTYNEQFF.

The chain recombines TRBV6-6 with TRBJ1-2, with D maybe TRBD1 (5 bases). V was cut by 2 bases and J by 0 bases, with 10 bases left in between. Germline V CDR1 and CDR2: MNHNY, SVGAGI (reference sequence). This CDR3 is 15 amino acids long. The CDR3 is CASSYPGGANYGYTF. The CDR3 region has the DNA TGTGCCAGCAGTTACCCGGGGGGTGCTAACTATGGCTACACCTTC.

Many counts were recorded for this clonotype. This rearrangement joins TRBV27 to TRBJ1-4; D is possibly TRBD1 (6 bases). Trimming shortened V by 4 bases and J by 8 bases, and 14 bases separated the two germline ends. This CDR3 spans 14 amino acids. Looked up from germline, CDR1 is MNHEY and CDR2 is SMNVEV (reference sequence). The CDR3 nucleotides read TGTGCCAGCAGTTCTCAGGGGAGAGGAGAAAAACTGTTTTTT. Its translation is CASSSQGRGEKLFF.

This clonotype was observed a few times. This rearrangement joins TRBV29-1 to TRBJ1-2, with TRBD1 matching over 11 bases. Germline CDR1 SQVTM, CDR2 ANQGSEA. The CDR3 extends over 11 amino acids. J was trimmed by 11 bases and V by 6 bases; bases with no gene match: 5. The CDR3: CSVSGTGGYTF. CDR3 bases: TGCAGCGTCTCCGGGACAGGGGGTTACACCTTC. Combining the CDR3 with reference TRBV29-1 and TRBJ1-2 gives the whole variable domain SAVISQKPSRDICQRGTSLTIQCQVDSQVTMMFWYRQQPGQSLTLIATANQGSEATYESGFVIDKFPISRPNLTFSTLTVSNMSPEDSSIYLCSVSGTGGYTFGSGTRLTVV.

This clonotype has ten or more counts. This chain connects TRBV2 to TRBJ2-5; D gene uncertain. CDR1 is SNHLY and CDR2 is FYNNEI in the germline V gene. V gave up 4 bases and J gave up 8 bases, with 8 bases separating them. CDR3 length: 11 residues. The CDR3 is CASSGLQTQYF. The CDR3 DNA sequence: TGTGCCAGCAGTGGACTCCAAACCCAGTACTTC.

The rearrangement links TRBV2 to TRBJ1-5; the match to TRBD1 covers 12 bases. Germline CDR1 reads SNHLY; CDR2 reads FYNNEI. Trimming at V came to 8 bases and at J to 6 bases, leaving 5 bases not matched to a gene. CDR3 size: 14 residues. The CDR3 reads CASAGQGAGQPQHF. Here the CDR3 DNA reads TGTGCCAGCGCGGGACAGGGGGCAGGTCAGCCCCAGCATTTT.

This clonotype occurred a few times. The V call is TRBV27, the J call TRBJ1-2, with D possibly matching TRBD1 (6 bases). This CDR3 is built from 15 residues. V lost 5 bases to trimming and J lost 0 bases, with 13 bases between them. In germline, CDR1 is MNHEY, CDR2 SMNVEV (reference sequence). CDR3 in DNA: TGTGCCAGCAGTGCCAGACAGGTTTCTAACTATGGCTACACCTTC. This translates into CASSARQVSNYGYTF.

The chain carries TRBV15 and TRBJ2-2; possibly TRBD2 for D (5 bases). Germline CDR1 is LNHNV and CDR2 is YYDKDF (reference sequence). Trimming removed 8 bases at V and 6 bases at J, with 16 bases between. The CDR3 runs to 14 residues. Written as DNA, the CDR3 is TGTGCCACCTCACTTAGAGGGTACGCCGGGGAGCTGTTTTTT. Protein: CATSLRGYAGELFF.

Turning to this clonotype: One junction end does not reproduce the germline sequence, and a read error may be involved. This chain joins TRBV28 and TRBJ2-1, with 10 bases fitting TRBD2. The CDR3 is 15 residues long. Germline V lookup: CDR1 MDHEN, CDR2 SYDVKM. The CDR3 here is CASTLAGGGYNEQFF. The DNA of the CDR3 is TGTGCCAGCACTTTAGCGGGAGGTGGATACAATGAGCAGTTCTTC.

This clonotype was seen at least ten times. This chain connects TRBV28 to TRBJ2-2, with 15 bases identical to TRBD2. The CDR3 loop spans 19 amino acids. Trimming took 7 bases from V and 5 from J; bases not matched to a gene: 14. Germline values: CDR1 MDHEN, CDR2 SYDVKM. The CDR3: CASIFRTSGRVEDTGELFF. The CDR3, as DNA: TGTGCCAGCATCTTCAGGACTAGCGGGAGGGTCGAAGATACCGGGGAGCTGTTTTTT.

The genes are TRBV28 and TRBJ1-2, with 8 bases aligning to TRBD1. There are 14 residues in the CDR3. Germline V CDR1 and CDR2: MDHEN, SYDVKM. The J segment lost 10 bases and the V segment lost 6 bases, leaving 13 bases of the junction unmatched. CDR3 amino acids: CASSLRTGPSNYTF. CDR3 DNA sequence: TGTGCCAGCAGCCTTAGGACAGGGCCCTCTAACTACACCTTC.

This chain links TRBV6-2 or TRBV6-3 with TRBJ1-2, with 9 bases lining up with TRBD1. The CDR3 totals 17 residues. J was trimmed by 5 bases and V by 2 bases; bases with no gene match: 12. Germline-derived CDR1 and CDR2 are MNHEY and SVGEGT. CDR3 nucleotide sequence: TGTGCCAGCAGTTACGAAGGACAGGGGATATTCGGTTATGGCTACACCTTC. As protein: CASSYEGQGIFGYGYTF.

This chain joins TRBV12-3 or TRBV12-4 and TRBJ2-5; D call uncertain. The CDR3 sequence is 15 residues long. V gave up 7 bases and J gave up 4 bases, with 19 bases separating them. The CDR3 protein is CASTLLLSGGETQYF. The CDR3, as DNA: TGTGCCAGCACCCTCCTTCTCTCGGGTGGAGAGACCCAGTACTTC.

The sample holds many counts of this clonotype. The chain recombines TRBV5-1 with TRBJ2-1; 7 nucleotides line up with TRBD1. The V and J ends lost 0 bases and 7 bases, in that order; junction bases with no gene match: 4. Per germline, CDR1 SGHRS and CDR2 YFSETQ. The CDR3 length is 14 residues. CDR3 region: CASSLGTGRNEQFF. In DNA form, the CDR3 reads TGCGCCAGCAGCTTGGGGACAGGTCGTAATGAGCAGTTCTTC.

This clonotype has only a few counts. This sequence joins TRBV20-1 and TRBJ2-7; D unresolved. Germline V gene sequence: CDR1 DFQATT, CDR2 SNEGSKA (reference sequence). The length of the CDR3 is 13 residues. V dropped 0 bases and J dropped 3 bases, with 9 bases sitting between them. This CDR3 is CSARDEEYYEQYF. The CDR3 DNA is TGCAGTGCTAGAGATGAGGAATACTACGAGCAGTACTTC.